Given below is one T cell receptor beta chain in context. The data were obtained in a study of blood T cell repertoires in COVID-19. Study details: Samples of COVID-19 (acute and convalescent) were obtained from the United States, Italy and Spain. In each case, the material was cDNA or gDNA derived from T cells, B-cell-depleted T cells, or PBMCs.

Per the original data handling: The assay estimated nucleated cells by amplifying reference gene primers. TCRdb's table, derived via immunoSEQ multiplex PCR, lists solely in-frame clones and lacks some. D and trimming come from the DNA, and the V and J calls and clone size come from that table. The sample consists of roughly 69,000 clones, 70% to 90% of them appearing once. Input material: peripheral blood. The clonotype was recovered from a man aged 50-59 years with active COVID-19.

The CDR3: CASVGGRKQPQHF. CDR3 coding DNA: TGTGCCAGCGTGGGGGGGCGGAAACAGCCCCAGCATTTT. The rearrangement uses TRBV28 and TRBJ1-5; TRBD1 is a possible D gene (6 bases). CDR3 length: 13 amino acids. Trimming pared 8 bases from V and 7 bases from J, leaving 15 bases between. In germline, CDR1 is MDHEN, CDR2 SYDVKM.